A selection of T cell receptor beta chains follows, all from one sample in a study of T-cell reconstitution after alpha-beta-depleted transplantation in children. TCRdb independently ran MiXCR on the PCR reads; one entry per CDR3 protein. The sample has about 50,000 distinct CDR3 sequences, 5.8% seen once; the top ten hold under 35%. Sequenced material: PBMCs, mostly from graft donor cells, taken 60 days after TCRalphabeta/CD19-depleted stem cell transplant. These receptor sequences come from a female patient aged 2-10 years who had a stem cell transplant for aplastic anemia, so the T cells may come from the graft donor. The CDR3 runs from the conserved cysteine through the conserved F or W. A D gene is named only where the DNA matches it firmly. Expanded clones get a size class; other rows say once, few or many, or leave the size out.

d_call: -
j_call: TRBJ2-5
clone_size: many
v_call: TRBV28
cdr3_aa: CATSRGGRETQYF
cdr3_nt: TGTGCCACCTCCCGAGGGGGTAGGGAGACCCAGTACTTC

d_call: -
j_call: TRBJ2-3
clone_size: medium-sized
v_call: TRBV7-9
cdr3_aa: CASTRWEDTQYF
cdr3_nt: TGTGCCAGCACACGCTGGGAAGATACGCAGTATTTT

d_call: -
j_call: TRBJ1-1
clone_size: many
v_call: TRBV12-3/TRBV12-4
cdr3_aa: CASSPTGSTEAFF
cdr3_nt: TGTGCCAGCAGTCCCACAGGATCCACTGAAGCTTTCTTT

d_call: -
j_call: TRBJ2-2
clone_size: many
v_call: TRBV20-1
cdr3_aa: CSASQLNTGELFF
cdr3_nt: TGCAGTGCTAGCCAGCTAAACACCGGGGAGCTGTTTTTT

d_call: -
j_call: TRBJ2-3
clone_size: many
v_call: TRBV10-3
cdr3_aa: CAISGTGTDTQYF
cdr3_nt: TGTGCCATCAGTGGAACAGGGACAGATACGCAGTATTTT

d_call: -
j_call: TRBJ2-1
clone_size: many
v_call: TRBV21-1
cdr3_aa: CASSKGGQAPSYNEQFF
cdr3_nt: TGTGCCAGCAGCAAAGGGGGACAGGCTCCCTCCTACAATGAGCAGTTCTTC

d_call: TRBD1
j_call: TRBJ1-5
clone_size: -
v_call: TRBV30
cdr3_aa: CACQGTVRNQPQHF
cdr3_nt: TGTGCCTGTCAAGGGACAGTCCGCAATCAGCCCCAGCATTTT

d_call: -
j_call: TRBJ2-3
clone_size: many
v_call: TRBV5-1
cdr3_aa: CASSSDSGTDTQYF
cdr3_nt: TGCGCCAGCAGCTCCGACAGCGGCACAGATACGCAGTATTTT

d_call: -
j_call: TRBJ1-1
clone_size: many
v_call: TRBV7-9
cdr3_aa: CASRVQGTEAFF
cdr3_nt: TGTGCCAGCAGGGTACAGGGTACTGAAGCTTTCTTT

d_call: -
j_call: TRBJ1-1
clone_size: few
v_call: TRBV12-3/TRBV12-4
cdr3_aa: CASSSLAGRSEAFF
cdr3_nt: TGTGCCAGCAGTTCGCTGGCCGGGAGGTCTGAAGCTTTCTTT

d_call: TRBD2
j_call: TRBJ2-1
clone_size: many
v_call: TRBV5-1
cdr3_aa: CASSSTSGKENEQFF
cdr3_nt: TGCGCCAGCAGCTCGACTAGCGGTAAGGAGAATGAGCAGTTCTTC

d_call: TRBD1
j_call: TRBJ2-7
clone_size: many
v_call: TRBV7-2
cdr3_aa: CASSFLLGQGYEQYF
cdr3_nt: TGTGCCAGCAGCTTCTTACTTGGACAGGGCTACGAGCAGTACTTC

d_call: -
j_call: TRBJ2-5
clone_size: -
v_call: TRBV3-1
cdr3_aa: CASSQGPSTAGETQYF
cdr3_nt: TGTGCCAGCAGCCAAGGGCCATCCACGGCTGGGGAGACCCAGTACTTC

d_call: TRBD2
j_call: TRBJ2-3
clone_size: many
v_call: TRBV3-1
cdr3_aa: CASSRSLADSTDTQYF
cdr3_nt: TGTGCCAGCAGCCGCTCTCTAGCGGACAGCACAGATACGCAGTATTTT

d_call: -
j_call: TRBJ1-1
clone_size: many
v_call: TRBV3-1
cdr3_aa: CASSQVGMNTEAFF
cdr3_nt: TGTGCCAGCAGCCAAGTGGGGATGAACACTGAAGCTTTCTTT

d_call: -
j_call: TRBJ1-2
clone_size: few
v_call: TRBV15
cdr3_aa: CATSSSGSNYGYTF
cdr3_nt: TGTGCCACCAGCAGTTCTGGGAGCAACTATGGCTACACCTTC

d_call: -
j_call: TRBJ2-5
clone_size: -
v_call: TRBV3-1
cdr3_aa: CASSQTPGRLQETQYF
cdr3_nt: TGTGCCAGCAGCCAAACCCCGGGACGGCTACAAGAGACCCAGTACTTC

d_call: -
j_call: TRBJ1-1
clone_size: few
v_call: TRBV5-1
cdr3_aa: CASSFSDTPMNTEAFF
cdr3_nt: TGCGCCAGCAGCTTTTCCGATACTCCGATGAACACTGAAGCTTTCTTT

d_call: TRBD2
j_call: TRBJ2-3
clone_size: many
v_call: TRBV6-5
cdr3_aa: CASSYSTMETSGITDTQYF
cdr3_nt: TGTGCCAGCAGTTACTCCACCATGGAGACTAGCGGGATAACAGATACGCAGTATTTT

d_call: -
j_call: TRBJ2-3
clone_size: many
v_call: TRBV29-1
cdr3_aa: CSVVPRREYTDTQYF
cdr3_nt: TGCAGCGTTGTTCCACGGAGGGAATACACAGATACGCAGTATTTT